Listed here are 15 T cell receptor beta chains from one sample, sequenced in a study of blood T cell repertoires in COVID-19. Generated by immunoSEQ multiplex PCR, the TCRdb table keeps only in-frame clones and is missing some. The data contain tens of thousands of clones, 77% of them seen just once; the ten biggest clones take up about 30%. The specimen sequenced was peripheral blood. Every receptor here comes from a human donor in a cohort sampled during active COVID-19.

The chain joins TRBV5-4 to TRBJ1-5; TRBD1 matches at 9 bases. V was clipped by 2 bases and J by 2 bases; unmatched bases: 8. The CDR3 sequence is 17 residues long. The germline gives CDR1 SGHNT, CDR2 YYREEE (reference sequence). Here the CDR3 DNA reads TGTGCCAGCAGCTTTCAACAGGGGGCCGGGCGCAATCAGCCCCAGCATTTT. Translated, it gives CASSFQQGAGRNQPQHF.

This clone was recorded a few times. The CDR3 is CASSLVLGGAEAFF. CDR3 nucleotide sequence: TGCGCCAGCAGCTTGGTATTGGGGGGTGCTGAAGCTTTCTTT. The chain employs TRBV5-1 and TRBJ1-1, with D maybe TRBD1 (5 bases). The CDR3 consists of 14 residues. Germline CDR1 SGHRS, CDR2 YFSETQ. Trimming pared 0 bases from V and 6 bases from J, leaving 12 bases between. Using reference TRBV5-1 and TRBJ1-1 for the parts outside the CDR3, the full variable domain is KAGVTQTPRYLIKTRGQQVTLSCSPISGHRSVSWYQQTPGQGLQFLFEYFSETQRNKGNFPGRFSGRQFSNSRSEMNVSTLELGDSALYLCASSLVLGGAEAFFGQGTRLTVV.

In this sample, this clone turned up a few times. The chain links TRBV2 to TRBJ1-5, with TRBD1 matching 8 bases. The CDR3 runs 15 residues. Germline CDR1 reads SNHLY; CDR2 reads FYNNEI. V was clipped by 5 bases and J by 6 bases; unmatched bases: 9. Here the CDR3 reads CASSFRDRSVQPQHF. CDR3 nucleotide sequence: TGTGCCAGCAGTTTCCGGGACAGGTCAGTTCAGCCCCAGCATTTT.

CDR3 residues: CASSNRDATDTQYF. The CDR3 nucleotides read TGTGCCAGCAGCAACAGGGACGCCACAGATACGCAGTATTTT. The chain employs TRBV6-2 or TRBV6-3 and TRBJ2-3; TRBD1 is a possible D gene (6 bases). The CDR3 sequence is 14 residues long. Trimming took 6 bases from V and 2 from J, leaving 12 bases between them. CDR1 is MNHEY and CDR2 is SVGEGT in the germline V gene.

The gene calls are TRBV7-3 and TRBJ2-7; 9 bases agree with TRBD1. J was trimmed by 5 bases and V by 5 bases; bases with no gene match: 7. The germline V gene encodes CDR1 SGHTA and CDR2 FQGTGA. The CDR3 has 14 amino acids. The CDR3 sequence: CASSPPGQGHEQYF. CDR3 bases: TGTGCCAGCAGCCCGCCGGGACAGGGCCACGAGCAGTACTTC.

As DNA, the CDR3 is TGTGCCAGCAGCTTAGTGCTCAGGGGTATCACCTACGAGCAGTACTTC. Translated: CASSLVLRGITYEQYF. This chain uses TRBV13 with TRBJ2-7, with D possibly TRBD1 on 6 matching bases. This CDR3 region has 16 residues. Germline V lookup: CDR1 PRHDT, CDR2 FYEKMQ (reference sequence). Trimming shortened V by 1 base and J by 2 bases, and 15 bases separated the two germline ends.

The rearrangement uses TRBV5-6 and TRBJ1-5, with D possibly TRBD1 on 6 matching bases. The CDR3 runs to 15 residues. Trimming removed 1 base at V and 0 bases at J, with 8 bases between. CDR1 is SGHDT, CDR2 YYEEEE, per germline. The CDR3 DNA follows: TGTGCCAGCAGCTTGAACAGGGATAGCAATCAGCCCCAGCATTTT. It encodes CASSLNRDSNQPQHF.

The chain links TRBV7-9 to TRBJ2-5; D gene ambiguous. From germline, CDR1 is SEHNR and CDR2 FQNEAQ (reference sequence). V was clipped by 5 bases and J by 4 bases, with 8 bases between them. The CDR3 totals 12 residues. The CDR3 loop is CASSPRTETQYF. Here the CDR3 DNA reads TGTGCCAGCAGCCCGAGAACAGAGACCCAGTACTTC.

This sequence joins TRBV7-9 and TRBJ1-1, with D maybe TRBD1 (6 bases). CDR3 length: 14 residues. The V gene lost 1 base and the J gene lost 0 bases, with 6 bases spanning the gap. CDR1 is SEHNR, CDR2 FQNEAQ, per germline (reference sequence). CDR3 region: CASSLDRVNTEAFF. The CDR3, as DNA: TGTGCCAGCAGCTTAGACAGGGTGAACACTGAAGCTTTCTTT.

The rearrangement joins TRBV11-2 to TRBJ2-2; D is uncertain. CDR3 length equals 15 residues. From germline, CDR1 is SGHAT and CDR2 FQNNGV. With 2 bases removed from V and 7 bases from J, the gap between germline ends came to 14 bases. Written as DNA, the CDR3 is TGTGCCAGCAGCTTAAGTCCAATCGAGTACGGGGAGCTGTTTTTT. Translated, it gives CASSLSPIEYGELFF.

This sequence joins TRBV18 and TRBJ2-1, with TRBD2 identical over 10 bases. CDR1 KGHSH and CDR2 LQKENI come from the germline V gene. This CDR3 has 17 residues. Trimming took 2 bases from V and 4 from J; bases not matched to a gene: 8. CDR3 amino acids: CASSPRAASGSYNEQFF. The CDR3 coding sequence is TGTGCCAGCTCACCAAGAGCGGCTAGCGGGAGTTACAATGAGCAGTTCTTC.

This clone has just a few counts. The chain links TRBV19 to TRBJ2-3; 8 bases align to TRBD1. V dropped 5 bases and J dropped 1; count of bases not matched to a gene: 5. This CDR3 has 15 amino acids. CDR1 and CDR2 from the germline V gene are LNHDA and SQIVND (reference sequence). CDR3 region: CASSGGTGGTDTQYF. The CDR3 region has the DNA TGTGCCAGTAGTGGTGGGACAGGAGGCACAGATACGCAGTATTTT.

This clone was seen only once. The gene calls are TRBV11-2 and TRBJ1-1; TRBD1 is a possible D gene (5 bases). Germline V gene lookup returns CDR1 SGHAT and CDR2 FQNNGV. Trimming pared 5 bases from V and 1 base from J, leaving 11 bases between. The length of the CDR3 is 14 residues. CDR3 bases: TGTGCCAGCAGCCCCCAGGGAAGGAACACTGAAGCTTTCTTT. Residues: CASSPQGRNTEAFF.

V usage is TRBV7-2 and J usage is TRBJ2-5, with 12 bases that match TRBD2. The V and J ends lost 5 bases and 4 bases, in that order; junction bases with no gene match: 11. Per the germline V gene, CDR1 is SGHTA and CDR2 is FQGNSA. This CDR3 spans 17 amino acids. This chain's CDR3 is CASSLGLAGRRRETQYF. Here the CDR3 DNA reads TGTGCCAGCAGCCTAGGACTAGCGGGGAGGAGGCGAGAGACCCAGTACTTC.

The chain couples TRBV5-1 to TRBJ2-1; D gene ambiguous. Germline V gene sequence: CDR1 SGHRS, CDR2 YFSETQ. V was trimmed by 2 bases and J by 7 bases, leaving 10 bases between them. The CDR3 is made up of 13 amino acids. The chain's CDR3 is CASSFTVLNEQFF. As DNA, the CDR3 is TGCGCCAGCAGCTTTACAGTCCTTAATGAGCAGTTCTTC.